The clone carrying this T cell receptor beta chain was picked up a small number of times. The record originates from a study of blood T cell repertoires in COVID-19. Study context: The origin of the acute and convalescent COVID-19 samples was the United States, Italy and Spain. PBMCs, B-cell-depleted T cells, or T cells were the source of the cDNA or gDNA that made up the material.

In the authors' methods: Amplification with reference gene primers provided the estimates of nucleated cell counts. Assay used: immunoSEQ multiplex PCR; TCRdb lists only in-frame clones, some missing. Clone size and V and J calls were adopted from that table, with D and trimming inferred from the DNA. Among tens of thousands of clones listed, around 90% were seen once. The CDR3 covers 15 residues. Germline CDR1 reads LNHDA; CDR2 reads SQIVND (reference sequence). The V and J ends lost 3 bases and 1 base, in that order; junction bases with no gene match: 2. Input material: peripheral blood. The chain recombines TRBV19 with TRBJ2-3; 9 positions agree with TRBD2. The sequence came from a man aged 65 to 85 with acute or convalescent COVID-19. Written as DNA, the CDR3 is TGTGCCAGTAGTATGTTAGCGGGGGGCACAGATACGCAGTATTTT. Translated: CASSMLAGGTDTQYF.